The present TCR beta chain was sequenced within a study of CD8 T cells in ankylosing spondylitis. Study results and limitations: Researchers reportedly found disease-linked clones significantly enriched in matched ankylosing spondylitis synovial fluid.

The CDR3 totals 16 residues. Germline-derived CDR1 and CDR2 are SQVTM and ANQGSEA. J was trimmed by 0 bases and V by 2 bases; bases with no gene match: 5. In making TCR beta libraries, quantitative 5'-RACE with molecular barcodes was used. TCRdb fed the 5' RACE reads into MiXCR, producing one record per CDR3 protein. The data show approximately 260,000 distinct CDR3 sequences, with around 9.2% seen just once and about 6.8% held by the top ten. This clonotype was counted only a few times. Antigen specificity is unknown. This chain uses TRBV29-1 with TRBJ2-1; 9 bases map to TRBD2. Sequencing was carried out using blood, either unsorted or a sorted T cell fraction (not recorded which). The clonotype comes from a male donor with ankylosing spondylitis or in good health (not recorded which). CDR3 sequence reads: CSVESSGGFSYNEQFF. The CDR3 bases are TGCAGCGTTGAAAGTAGCGGGGGCTTCTCCTACAATGAGCAGTTCTTC.